This TCR beta chain was recorded in a study of cytomegalovirus exposure and HLA in healthy donors. The study's findings and limits: The study labeled fewer than 200 TCR beta chains cytomegalovirus-associated. Clonal expansion, a later analysis showed, was greater in HLA-associated TCR beta chains than in equally common others. Excluded: some indistinguishable V segments such as TRBV6-2 and TRBV6-3.

Details on this clone: Its cognate antigen is unknown.

It was with 60 Vbeta and 13 Jbeta primers that the PCR ran. Generated by immunoSEQ multiplex PCR, the TCRdb table keeps only in-frame clones and is missing some. The profile covers under 150,000 clones, with 60% to 80% appearing a single time and more than 0.95% taken by the ten largest. Nominally healthy donors provided the samples, though records likely missed some immune exposures. V lost 4 bases to trimming and J lost 4 bases, with 16 bases between them. Germline CDR1 and CDR2: LGHNA and YNFKEQ. The CDR3 length is 15 residues. The sequenced sample consisted of PBMCs. V and J are TRBV4-2 and TRBJ1-2; possibly TRBD1 for D (6 bases). This clonotype was sampled from a man aged 18 to 30 in good health and CMV-seronegative. The CDR3 nucleotides read TGTGCCAGCAGCCCTCGGACAGCTTTAAGCTATGGCTACACCTTC. Its protein is CASSPRTALSYGYTF.